This T cell receptor (beta chain) was identified in a study of blood T cell repertoires in COVID-19. Trimming removed 6 bases at V and 0 bases at J, with 20 bases between. The germline CDR1 and CDR2 sequences are KGHSH and LQKENI. The CDR3 contains 17 residues. Under the authors' procedure: From reference gene primer amplification, estimates of nucleated cell counts were derived. The table came from immunoSEQ multiplex PCR; TCRdb's copy has only in-frame clones and leaves some out. V, J and clone size are taken as reported in that table, and D and trimming were inferred from the DNA itself. The sample records about 90,000 clones, approximately 80% being singletons.

The sample consisted of peripheral blood. The gene calls are TRBV18 and TRBJ1-1; unclear D gene. This receptor was taken from a man between 65 and 85 years old with acute or convalescent COVID-19. The CDR3 spells CASSLAVVPTMNTEAFF. CDR3 coding DNA: TGTGCCAGCTCCCTAGCAGTGGTCCCCACCATGAACACTGAAGCTTTCTTT.